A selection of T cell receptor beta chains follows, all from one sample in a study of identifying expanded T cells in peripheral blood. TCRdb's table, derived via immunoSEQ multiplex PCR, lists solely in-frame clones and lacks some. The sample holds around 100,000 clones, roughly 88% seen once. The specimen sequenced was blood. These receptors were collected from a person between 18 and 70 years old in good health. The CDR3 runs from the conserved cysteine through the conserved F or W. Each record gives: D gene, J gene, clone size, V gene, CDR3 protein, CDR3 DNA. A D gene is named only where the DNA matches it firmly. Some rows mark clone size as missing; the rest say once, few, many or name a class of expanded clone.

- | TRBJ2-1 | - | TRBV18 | CASTGDTSYNEQFF | TGTGCCAGCACTGGGGACACAAGTTACAATGAGCAGTTCTTC
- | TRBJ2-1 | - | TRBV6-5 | CASSYGSLRGNEQFF | TGTGCCAGCAGTTACGGCAGTCTGAGGGGTAATGAGCAGTTCTTC
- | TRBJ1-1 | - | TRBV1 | CTSSQGAPVRNTEAFF | TGCACCAGCAGCCAAGGTGCCCCGGTAAGGAACACTGAAGCTTTCTTT
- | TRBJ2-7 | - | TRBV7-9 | CASSTVYEQYF | TGTGCCAGCAGCACCGTCTACGAGCAGTACTTC
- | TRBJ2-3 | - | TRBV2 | CASLDSHSTDTQYF | TGTGCCAGCCTAGACAGCCACAGCACAGATACGCAGTATTTT
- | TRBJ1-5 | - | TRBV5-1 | CASSLAGQGNQPQHF | TGCGCCAGCAGCTTGGCAGGGCAGGGGAATCAGCCCCAGCATTTT
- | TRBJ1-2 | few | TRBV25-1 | CASSDRAAGSYGYTF | TGTGCCAGCAGTGATAGGGCGGCGGGGTCCTATGGCTACACCTTC
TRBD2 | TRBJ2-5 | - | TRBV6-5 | CASRPPGGLAATQYF | TGTGCCAGCAGGCCTCCAGGGGGACTAGCGGCTACCCAGTACTTC
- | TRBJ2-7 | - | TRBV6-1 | CASSLGSEQYF | TGTGCCAGCAGCCTCGGGTCTGAGCAGTACTTC
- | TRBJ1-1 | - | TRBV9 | CASSAGRAGSTEAFF | TGTGCCAGCAGCGCCGGACGAGCGGGTAGCACTGAAGCTTTCTTT
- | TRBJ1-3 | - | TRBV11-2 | CASRGRHSGNTIYF | TGTGCCAGCAGGGGACGGCACTCTGGAAACACCATATATTTT
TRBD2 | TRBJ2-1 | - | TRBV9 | CASSVGLADNEQFF | TGTGCCAGCAGCGTAGGGCTAGCGGATAATGAGCAGTTCTTC
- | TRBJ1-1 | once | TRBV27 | CASSLLQPRGHTEAFF | TGTGCCAGCAGTCTTCTCCAGCCCCGAGGGCACACTGAAGCTTTCTTT
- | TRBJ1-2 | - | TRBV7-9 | CASSLGPYGYTF | TGTGCCAGCAGCTTAGGACCCTATGGCTACACCTTC
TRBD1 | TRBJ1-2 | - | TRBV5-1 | CASSPAGTGAPAVDYGYTF | TGCGCCAGCAGCCCAGCCGGGACAGGGGCCCCAGCCGTTGACTATGGCTACACCTTC
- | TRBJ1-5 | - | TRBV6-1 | CASSAPGAGGRNF | TGTGCCAGCAGTGCCCCCGGTGCGGGAGGCCGGAATTTT